A selection of T cell receptor beta chains follows, all from one sample in a study of blood T cell repertoires in COVID-19. Sequenced by immunoSEQ multiplex PCR; TCRdb stores in-frame clones only, minus some. The sample lists 300,000 to 350,000 clones; 70% to 90% were seen once. Material: peripheral blood. The receptors derive from a woman in her thirties with COVID-19, enrolled during active disease. CDR3s include the opening cysteine and the closing phenylalanine or tryptophan. A D gene is named only where the DNA matches it firmly.

V gene	D gene	J gene	CDR3 protein	CDR3 DNA
TRBV27	NA	TRBJ1-5	CASSLSRVRPQHF	TGTGCCAGCAGTTTATCGAGGGTACGGCCCCAGCATTTT
TRBV19	NA	TRBJ1-1	CASRKRTSMNTEAFF	TGTGCCAGTAGAAAAAGGACAAGCATGAACACTGAAGCTTTCTTT
TRBV19	NA	TRBJ1-4	CASSIRQTTNEKLFF	TGTGCCAGTAGTATCCGACAGACAACTAATGAAAAACTGTTTTTT
TRBV14	NA	TRBJ1-4	CASSRTDEKLFF	TGTGCCAGCAGCCGCACAGATGAAAAACTGTTTTTT
TRBV6-5	TRBD1	TRBJ1-2	CASKDRGANYGYTF	TGTGCCAGCAAGGACAGGGGAGCTAACTATGGCTACACCTTC
TRBV6-2/TRBV6-3	NA	TRBJ1-1	CASSYGGAGAEAFF	TGTGCCAGCAGTTACGGAGGCGCCGGGGCTGAAGCTTTCTTT
TRBV3-1/TRBV3-2	NA	TRBJ1-5	CASSQEQGHNQPQHF	TGTGCCAGCAGCCAAGAACAGGGCCACAATCAGCCCCAGCATTTT
TRBV19	NA	TRBJ1-5	CASSESSSNQPQHF	TGTGCCAGCTCCGAGAGTTCAAGCAATCAGCCCCAGCATTTT
TRBV18	NA	TRBJ2-7	CASSPGSFDEQYF	TGTGCCAGCTCACCGGGTAGCTTCGACGAGCAGTACTTC
TRBV6-4	NA	TRBJ2-3	CASSDSPGSTDTQYF	TGTGCCAGCAGTGACTCTCCGGGGAGCACAGATACGCAGTATTTT